The sequence of this TCR beta chain was determined in a study of blood T cell repertoires in COVID-19. For the study at large: COVID-19 samples from acute and convalescent phases originated in the United States, Italy and Spain. Sources were T cells, B-cell-depleted T cells, or PBMCs; the material itself was cDNA or gDNA.

Per the study methods: Counts of nucleated cells, estimated from reference gene primer amplification, were obtained. TCRdb's copy holds only in-frame clones and misses some; the assay was immunoSEQ multiplex PCR. That table gives V, J and clone size, and the DNA gave D and trimming. The data contain a few hundred thousand clones, 80% to 90% of them singletons. Germline CDR1 reads MNHEY; CDR2 reads SVGAGI. With 9 bases removed from V and 2 bases from J, the gap between germline ends came to 13 bases. The CDR3 totals 13 residues. It was during active infection that Seattle patients were enrolled and then longitudinally followed.

The sequencing input was peripheral blood. This clonotype was sampled from a woman in her seventies with COVID-19, enrolled during active disease. The chain combines TRBV6-5 with TRBJ1-1; D is perhaps TRBD1 (6 bases). The CDR3 sequence is CASGGQINTEAFF. The CDR3 bases are TGTGCCAGTGGAGGACAGATTAACACTGAAGCTTTCTTT.